Shown below are 30 T cell receptor beta chains from a single sample sequenced in a study of regulatory T cells in long-lasting Graves disease. HTBI primers from iRepertoire and Arm-PCR of CDR3 regions yielded the TCR beta libraries. MiXCR, run by TCRdb on the multiplex PCR reads, gives a single entry per CDR3 protein. The sample lists about 240,000 distinct CDR3 sequences, 20% to 25% seen once, with approximately 14% in the top ten. As for time point: newly diagnosed GD, antithyroid drugs for less than 3 months. The authors made the TCR library using RNA they extracted from PBMCs. The starting material was peripheral blood mononuclear cells (PBMCs), obtained at new diagnosis, from a patient treated with antithyroid drugs. The origin of the receptors is a female donor with Graves disease.

This clonotype was recorded at least ten times. The genes are TRBV28 and TRBJ2-7; no definite D call. The CDR3 is made up of 14 amino acids. Germline values: CDR1 MDHEN, CDR2 SYDVKM. The germline V and J ends were trimmed by 5 bases and 1 base, with 12 bases remaining between them. Written as DNA, the CDR3 is TGTGCCAGCAGTCTACTAACGGGTTCCTACGAGCAGTACTTC. This sequence encodes CASSLLTGSYEQYF. The variable domain in full, with the rest retrieved from reference TRBV28 and TRBJ2-7, is DVKVTQSSRYLVKRTGEKVFLECVQDMDHENMFWYRQDPGLGLRLIYFSYDVKMKEKGDIPEGYSVSREKKERFSLILESASTNQTSMYLCASSLLTGSYEQYFGPGTRLTVT.

This clonotype was counted ten times or more. The rearrangement links TRBV11-2 to TRBJ2-7; 7 nucleotides agree with TRBD2. Looked up from germline, CDR1 is SGHAT and CDR2 is FQNNGV. The CDR3 extends over 13 amino acids. Trimming took 5 bases from V and 4 from J; bases not matched to a gene: 5. CDR3 sequence (DNA): TGTGCCAGCAGCCTAGCGGCAGAATACGAGCAGTACTTC. The encoded protein is CASSLAAEYEQYF.

In its sample, this clonotype was seen a few times. The J gene is TRBJ1-2, the V gene TRBV20-1, with D possibly being TRBD1 (5 bases). The germline V gene has CDR1 DFQATT and CDR2 SNEGSKA (reference sequence). Trimming stripped 5 bases from V and 3 bases from J, with 19 bases between. This CDR3 has 15 residues. The CDR3 sequence: CSAQLGAGYDYGYTF. In nucleotides, the CDR3 is TGCAGTGCTCAGTTAGGGGCGGGGTATGACTATGGCTACACCTTC.

This clonotype was seen many times. The chain couples TRBV6-1 to TRBJ2-7; 9 bases are shared with TRBD1. Germline lookup yields CDR1 MNHNS and CDR2 SASEGT. Unmatched junction bases numbered 5, after V lost 5 bases and J lost 3 bases. CDR3 length: 14 residues. The CDR3: CASSKGDRVYEQYF. In DNA, the CDR3 is TGTGCCAGCAGTAAGGGGGACAGGGTCTACGAGCAGTACTTC.

This clonotype was detected a few times. CDR3 bases: TGCGCCAGCAGTGAACCGGACACTGAAGCTTTCTTT. Its translation: CASSEPDTEAFF. This chain links TRBV10-1 with TRBJ1-1; D remains unclear. The CDR3 contains 12 residues. V dropped 3 bases and J dropped 3 bases, with 5 bases sitting between them. Germline CDR1 is WNHNN and CDR2 is SYGVQD (reference sequence).

The genes are TRBV7-3 and TRBJ2-7; 9 nucleotides match TRBD2. This CDR3 has 15 residues. CDR1 and CDR2 from the germline V gene are SGHTA and FQGTGA. The V and J ends lost 5 bases and 5 bases, in that order; junction bases with no gene match: 10. CDR3 bases: TGTGCCAGCAGCCTGACTAGCGGTATAAACAACGAGCAGTACTTC. It specifies CASSLTSGINNEQYF. The full variable domain, rest sourced from reference TRBV7-3 and TRBJ2-7, is GAGVSQTPSNKVTEKGKYVELRCDPISGHTALYWYRQSLGQGPEFLIYFQGTGAADDSGLPNDRFFAVRPEGSVSTLKIQRTERGDSAVYLCASSLTSGINNEQYFGPGTRLTVT.

This clonotype was counted many times. The V call is TRBV6-2 or TRBV6-3, the J call TRBJ2-1; 8 nucleotides line up with TRBD2. Germline V gene sequence: CDR1 MNHEY, CDR2 SVGEGT. The CDR3 totals 15 residues. Losses at the gene ends were 7 bases for V and 1 base for J; bases not matched to a gene: 6. This chain's CDR3 is CASNGLAGSYNEQFF. For the CDR3, the DNA is TGTGCCAGCAACGGACTAGCAGGGTCCTACAATGAGCAGTTCTTC.

A note on this clonotype: A much larger clone differs by one base, so this may be a read error. The rearrangement uses TRBV28 and TRBJ2-1; no firm D call. Germline V gene lookup returns CDR1 MDHEN and CDR2 SYDVKM. Trimming left V 2 bases short and J 10 bases short, with 9 bases between. The CDR3 totals 12 residues. The CDR3 spells CASSLAFYEQFF. DNA for the CDR3: TGTGCCAGCAGTTTAGCTTTCTACGAGCAGTTCTTC.

This clonotype was observed many times. The chain uses TRBV2 and TRBJ2-5, with unresolved D. CDR1 and CDR2 (germline): SNHLY, FYNNEI. Trimming left V 3 bases short and J 5 bases short, with 4 bases between. The CDR3 contains 11 residues. The CDR3 sequence: CASSDEETQYF. CDR3 nucleotides: TGTGCCAGCAGTGACGAGGAGACCCAGTACTTC.

This clonotype was found many times. V is TRBV6-1 and J is TRBJ1-2; D uncertain. Germline V gene sequence: CDR1 MNHNS, CDR2 SASEGT. Trimming pared 6 bases from V and 4 bases from J, leaving 12 bases between. The CDR3 sequence is 13 residues long. CDR3 loop: CASSPVGRYGYTF. Here the CDR3 DNA reads TGTGCCAGCAGCCCCGTAGGGCGCTATGGCTACACCTTC.

The chain recombines TRBV7-2 with TRBJ2-3; 7 nucleotides agree with TRBD1. CDR1 SGHTA and CDR2 FQGNSA come from the germline V gene. CDR3 length: 15 amino acids. V was clipped by 2 bases and J by 3 bases; unmatched bases: 5. The CDR3 sequence is CASSLTGERTDTQYF. The CDR3, as DNA: TGTGCCAGCAGCTTAACAGGGGAGAGGACAGATACGCAGTATTTT.

This clonotype has more than one count but fewer than ten. This is likely an artifact of a read error, given a far larger clone one base away. V gene TRBV7-2 combines with J gene TRBJ2-3, with no clear D. This CDR3 is 11 amino acids long. Germline V gives CDR1 SGHTA, CDR2 FQGNSA. CDR3 residues: CASSYTVTQYF. The CDR3 coding sequence is TGTGCCAGCAGCTACACAGTTACGCAGTATTTT.

In its sample, this clonotype was seen many times. The chain recombines TRBV28 with TRBJ2-7, with 7 positions matching TRBD2. Unmatched junction bases numbered 11, after V lost 3 bases and J lost 6 bases. Germline CDR1 is MDHEN and CDR2 is SYDVKM. This CDR3 comprises 15 residues. The CDR3 protein is CASSFSHGLDGEQYF. For the CDR3, the DNA is TGTGCCAGCAGTTTCTCCCACGGACTAGATGGCGAGCAGTACTTC.

This clonotype has more than one count but fewer than ten. This likely reflects a read error, since a far larger clone is one base away. The gene calls are TRBV6-5 and TRBJ2-6, with D maybe TRBD2 (6 bases). In germline, CDR1 is MNHEY, CDR2 SVGAGI. This CDR3 contains 16 residues. The CDR3 region has the DNA TGTGCCAGCAGTTTAAAGGGAGGATCTGGGGCCAACGTCCCGACTTTC. As protein: CASSLKGGSGANVPTF.

The V and J genes are TRBV14 and TRBJ2-5; 15 bases fit TRBD2. This CDR3 is built from 17 residues. The trim removed 4 bases at V and 4 bases at J, leaving 7 bases unmatched. Germline loops: CDR1 SGHDN, CDR2 FVKESK. CDR3 coding DNA: TGTGCCAGCAGCCTTGGACTAGCGGGAGGGCTTCCAGAGACCCAGTACTTC. This gives the protein CASSLGLAGGLPETQYF.

The chain carries TRBV7-9 and TRBJ1-1; D might be TRBD1 (6 bases). Looked up from germline, CDR1 is SEHNR and CDR2 is FQNEAQ (reference sequence). This CDR3 comprises 13 residues. V lost 5 bases to trimming and J lost 11 bases, with 18 bases between them. CDR3 nucleotides: TGTGCCAGCAGCCTCGAGACAGGCTCGGGGGCTTTCTTT. Its translation: CASSLETGSGAFF. The complete variable domain, with remaining parts taken from reference TRBV7-9 and TRBJ1-1, reads DTGVSQNPRHKITKRGQNVTFRCDPISEHNRLYWYRQTLGQGPEFLTYFQNEAQLEKSRLLSDRFSAERPKGSFSTLEIQRTEQGDSAMYLCASSLETGSGAFFGQGTRLTVV.

The CDR3 nucleotides read TGCGCCAGCAGCTTGCGGGTTAGCGGGAGAACCTACAATGAGCAGTTCTTC. It specifies CASSLRVSGRTYNEQFF. This chain links TRBV5-1 with TRBJ2-1; 9 positions match TRBD2. V shed 1 base and J 2 bases; nucleotides not matched to a gene: 7. Germline V lookup: CDR1 SGHRS, CDR2 YFSETQ. CDR3 size: 17 residues.

Remarks on this clonotype: This sequence may be a read error, since a much larger clone differs from it by one base. The chain combines TRBV6-5 with TRBJ2-7; no definite D call. The CDR3 extends over 11 amino acids. V gave up 6 bases and J gave up 3 bases, with 6 bases separating them. Germline V gives CDR1 MNHEY, CDR2 SVGAGI. Here the CDR3 reads CASRRHYEQYF. The CDR3 bases are TGTGCCAGCAGAAGACACTACGAGCAGTACTTC.

This clonotype was detected ten times or more. The V gene is TRBV14, the J gene TRBJ2-5; D is unresolved. The germline V gene has CDR1 SGHDN and CDR2 FVKESK. V lost 4 bases and J 3 bases, leaving 9 bases between the germline ends. The CDR3 has 13 amino acids. The CDR3 nucleotides read TGTGCCAGCAGCCCCGCGACGAAAGAGACCCAGTACTTC. Protein sequence: CASSPATKETQYF.

This clonotype was detected many times. This rearrangement joins TRBV7-2 to TRBJ1-1; D not resolved. V was trimmed by 5 bases and J by 0 bases, leaving 10 bases between them. The CDR3 loop spans 14 amino acids. Germline CDR1 is SGHTA and CDR2 is FQGNSA. Written as DNA, the CDR3 is TGTGCCAGCAGCCCGACGACATTGAACACTGAAGCTTTCTTT. Residues: CASSPTTLNTEAFF.

The chain has TRBV5-4 and TRBJ2-5, with D possibly being TRBD1 (5 bases). CDR3 size: 17 residues. V was shortened by 1 base and J by 5 bases, with 21 bases between the two germline ends. The V gene's germline CDR1 is SGHNT and CDR2 YYREEE (reference sequence). This CDR3 is CASSLLVLSDKVETQYF. The CDR3 DNA reads as TGTGCCAGCAGCTTGTTAGTTCTCTCGGACAAAGTGGAGACCCAGTACTTC.

This rearrangement joins TRBV20-1 to TRBJ2-5, with TRBD2 as a possible D gene (6 bases). The J call may be mistaken, given a closer DNA end match to TRBJ2-1. The CDR3 totals 14 residues. CDR1 and CDR2 (germline): DFQATT, SNEGSKA (reference sequence). CDR3 protein: CSARLRDHQETQFF. The CDR3, as DNA: TGCAGTGCTAGGTTGCGGGATCATCAAGAGACCCAGTTCTTC.

Worth noting for this clonotype: A much larger clone differs by one base, so this may be a read error. The missing conserved phenylalanine or tryptophan at the end of this CDR3 makes a read error likely. The chain couples TRBV7-2 to TRBJ2-3, with D tentatively TRBD1 (5 bases). CDR1 and CDR2 from the germline V gene are SGHTA and FQGNSA. This CDR3 contains 16 residues. V gave up 4 bases and J gave up 0 bases, with 14 bases separating them. CDR3 loop: CASSSQESSSTDTQYL. The CDR3 DNA follows: TGTGCCAGCAGCTCACAGGAGAGTTCTAGCACAGATACGCAGTATCTT.

V and J are TRBV3-1 and TRBJ1-2, with 7 bases fitting TRBD1. V dropped 8 bases and J dropped 4; count of bases not matched to a gene: 1. Germline values: CDR1 LGHDT, CDR2 YNNKEL (reference sequence). There are 11 residues in the CDR3. CDR3 DNA sequence: TGTGCCAGCTGGGACAGCTATGGCTACACCTTC. Translating it yields CASWDSYGYTF.

V is TRBV19 and J is TRBJ1-4; D remains ambiguous. V was pared by 5 bases and J by 4 bases, with 17 bases between. The germline V gene has CDR1 LNHDA and CDR2 SQIVND (reference sequence). The CDR3 is 16 amino acids. For the CDR3, the DNA is TGTGCCAGTAGTCTTTCGGACCGAGCCTATAATGAAAAACTGTTTTTT. This encodes CASSLSDRAYNEKLFF.

At least ten counts were recorded for this clonotype. This chain joins TRBV12-3 or TRBV12-4 and TRBJ2-3, with D maybe TRBD1 (6 bases). V was shortened by 8 bases and J by 3 bases, with 12 bases between the two germline ends. The CDR3 totals 13 residues. CDR3 sequence (DNA): TGTGCCAGCTCGGACAGTTCGACAGATACGCAGTATTTT. Translated: CASSDSSTDTQYF.

This clonotype appeared a few times. A far larger clone is only one base removed, so a read error is likely. V gene TRBV20-1 combines with J gene TRBJ2-7, with D perhaps TRBD2 (5 bases). There are 14 residues in the CDR3. V was clipped by 1 base and J by 7 bases, with 17 bases between them. From germline, CDR1 is DFQATT and CDR2 SNEGSKA (reference sequence). The CDR3 spells CSARGGSVYNEQYF. CDR3 nucleotide sequence: TGCAGTGCTAGAGGCGGTAGCGTCTACAATGAGCAGTACTTC.

This chain links TRBV2 with TRBJ2-3, with 10 bases lining up with TRBD2. V shed 6 bases and J 2 bases; nucleotides not matched to a gene: 8. Germline V gives CDR1 SNHLY, CDR2 FYNNEI. This CDR3 contains 16 residues. In nucleotides, the CDR3 is TGTGCCAGCAGGGGCAGACTAGCGGGCTACACAGATACGCAGTATTTT. This codes for CASRGRLAGYTDTQYF.

A word on this clonotype: Possible read error: a much larger clone is one base away. The CDR3 ends on some other residue instead of the conserved phenylalanine or tryptophan, so this is likely a read error. V gene TRBV9 combines with J gene TRBJ2-2; D is ambiguous. Trimming removed 0 bases at V and 7 bases at J, with 7 bases between. Germline V gene sequence: CDR1 SGDLS, CDR2 YYNGEE. CDR3 length: 13 amino acids. The CDR3 DNA is TGTGCCAGCAGCGTAGGACCCGGCGGGGAGCTGTTTTAT. Protein product: CASSVGPGGELFY.

A remark on this clonotype: Being one base from a much bigger clone, this may be a read error. V and J are TRBV9 and TRBJ2-1; no reliable D call. The germline V gene has CDR1 SGDLS and CDR2 YYNGEE. The V end was cut by 4 bases, the J end by 10 bases, with 15 bases between. The CDR3 totals 13 residues. This CDR3 is CASSFRRAYEQFF. CDR3 nucleotides: TGTGCCAGCAGCTTCCGTCGGGCCTACGAGCAGTTCTTC. Variable domain in full (rest from reference TRBV9 and TRBJ2-1): DSGVTQTPKHLITATGQRVTLRCSPRSGDLSVYWYQQSLDQGLQFLIQYYNGEERAKGNILERFSAQQFPDLHSELNLSSLELGDSALYFCASSFRRAYEQFFGPGTRLTVL.